This TCR beta chain was retrieved from a study of radiotherapy plus CTLA-4 blockade in lung cancer. General study findings and limits: Once radiotherapy plus ipilimumab had been given, TCR clones derived from tumor expanded in blood.

The study gave focal radiation plus ipilimumab CTLA-4 blockade to patients with chemo-refractory metastatic non-small-cell lung cancer. Of note for this clone: What it binds is not known.

The data were produced by immunoSEQ multiplex PCR, yet TCRdb's version contains in-frame clones alone and is incomplete. The table records approximately 72,000 clones, 78% of them present only once. The CDR3 length is 14 residues. V lost 2 bases to trimming and J lost 7 bases, with 15 bases between them. Germline assignment: CDR1 GTSNPN and CDR2 SVGIG (reference sequence). The receptor was derived from a human donor with non-small cell lung cancer who had a complete response to radiotherapy plus ipilimumab. The chain carries TRBV30 and TRBJ1-5; D is perhaps TRBD1 (6 bases). This material consisted of peripheral blood, taken from a patient treated with radiotherapy plus ipilimumab. The DNA for the CDR3 is TGTGCCTGGAGTATGGCGGGCAGGGGCCAGCCCCAGCATTTT. Translation gives CAWSMAGRGQPQHF.